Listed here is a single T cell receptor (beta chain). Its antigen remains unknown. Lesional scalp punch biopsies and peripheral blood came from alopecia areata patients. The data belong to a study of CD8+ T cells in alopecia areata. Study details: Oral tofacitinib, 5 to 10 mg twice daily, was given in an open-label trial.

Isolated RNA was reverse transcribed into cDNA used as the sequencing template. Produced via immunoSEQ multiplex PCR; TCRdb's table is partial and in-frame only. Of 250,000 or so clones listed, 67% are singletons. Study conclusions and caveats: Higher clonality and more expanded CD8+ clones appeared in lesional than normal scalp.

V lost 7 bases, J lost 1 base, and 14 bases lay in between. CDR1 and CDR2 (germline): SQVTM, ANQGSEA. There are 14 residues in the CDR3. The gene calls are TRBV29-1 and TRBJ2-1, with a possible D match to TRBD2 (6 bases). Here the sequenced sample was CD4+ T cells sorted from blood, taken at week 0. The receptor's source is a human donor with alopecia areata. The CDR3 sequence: CSAVRGRSYNEQFF. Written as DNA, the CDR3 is TGCAGCGCTGTGCGGGGAAGATCCTACAATGAGCAGTTCTTC.